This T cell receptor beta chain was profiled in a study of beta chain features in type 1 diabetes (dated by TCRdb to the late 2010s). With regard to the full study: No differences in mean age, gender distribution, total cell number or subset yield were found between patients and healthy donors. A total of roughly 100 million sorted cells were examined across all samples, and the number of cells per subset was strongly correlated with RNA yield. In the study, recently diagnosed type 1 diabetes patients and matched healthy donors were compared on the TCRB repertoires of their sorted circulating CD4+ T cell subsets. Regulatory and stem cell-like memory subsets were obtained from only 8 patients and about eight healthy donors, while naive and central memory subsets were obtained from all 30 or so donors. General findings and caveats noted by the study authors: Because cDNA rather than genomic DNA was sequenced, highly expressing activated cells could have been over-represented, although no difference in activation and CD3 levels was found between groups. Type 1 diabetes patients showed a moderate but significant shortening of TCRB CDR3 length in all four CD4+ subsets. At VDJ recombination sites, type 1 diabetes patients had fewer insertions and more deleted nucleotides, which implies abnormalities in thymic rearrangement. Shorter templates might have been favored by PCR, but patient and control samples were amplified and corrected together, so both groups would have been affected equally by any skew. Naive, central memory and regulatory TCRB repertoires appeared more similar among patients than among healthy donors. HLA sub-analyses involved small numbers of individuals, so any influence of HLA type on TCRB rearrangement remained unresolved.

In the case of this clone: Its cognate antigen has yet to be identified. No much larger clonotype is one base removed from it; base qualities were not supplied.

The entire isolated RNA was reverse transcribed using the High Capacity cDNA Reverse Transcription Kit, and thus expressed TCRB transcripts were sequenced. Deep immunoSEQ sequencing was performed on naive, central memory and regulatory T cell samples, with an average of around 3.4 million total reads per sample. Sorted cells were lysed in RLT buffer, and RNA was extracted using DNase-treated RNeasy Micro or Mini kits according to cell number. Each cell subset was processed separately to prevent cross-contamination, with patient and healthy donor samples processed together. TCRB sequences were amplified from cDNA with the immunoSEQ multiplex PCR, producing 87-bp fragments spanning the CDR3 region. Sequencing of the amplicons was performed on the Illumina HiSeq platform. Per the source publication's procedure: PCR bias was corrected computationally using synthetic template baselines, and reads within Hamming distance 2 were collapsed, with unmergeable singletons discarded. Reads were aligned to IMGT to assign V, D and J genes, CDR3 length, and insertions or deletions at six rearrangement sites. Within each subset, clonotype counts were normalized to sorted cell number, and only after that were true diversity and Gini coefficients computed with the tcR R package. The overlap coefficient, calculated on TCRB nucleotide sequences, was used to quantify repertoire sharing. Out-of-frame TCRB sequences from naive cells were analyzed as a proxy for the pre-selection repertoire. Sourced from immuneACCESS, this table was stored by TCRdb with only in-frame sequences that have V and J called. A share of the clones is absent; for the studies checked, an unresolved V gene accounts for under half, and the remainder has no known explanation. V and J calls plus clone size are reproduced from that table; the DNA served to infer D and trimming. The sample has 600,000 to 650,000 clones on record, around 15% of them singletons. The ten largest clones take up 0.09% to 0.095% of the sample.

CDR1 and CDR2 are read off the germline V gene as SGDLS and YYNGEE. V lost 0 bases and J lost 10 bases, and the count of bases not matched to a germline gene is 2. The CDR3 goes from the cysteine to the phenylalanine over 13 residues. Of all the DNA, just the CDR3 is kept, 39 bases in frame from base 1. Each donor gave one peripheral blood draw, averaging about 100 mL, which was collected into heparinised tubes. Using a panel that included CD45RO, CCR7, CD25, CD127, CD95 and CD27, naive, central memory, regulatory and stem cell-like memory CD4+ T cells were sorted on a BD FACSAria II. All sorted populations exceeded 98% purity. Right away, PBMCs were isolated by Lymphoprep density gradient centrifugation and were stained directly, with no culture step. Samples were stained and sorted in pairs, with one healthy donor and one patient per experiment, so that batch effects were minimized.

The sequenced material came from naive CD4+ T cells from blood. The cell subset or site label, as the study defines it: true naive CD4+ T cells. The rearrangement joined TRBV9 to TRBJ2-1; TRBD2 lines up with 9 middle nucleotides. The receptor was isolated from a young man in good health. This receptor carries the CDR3 CASSVVLAGEQFF. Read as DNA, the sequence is TGTGCCAGCAGCGTAGTGCTAGCGGGGGAGCAGTTCTTC.